This TCR beta chain derives from a study of glioma-infiltrating T cells. There are a few counts of this clonotype. This CDR3 has 15 amino acids. V shed 5 bases and J shed 0 bases, with 10 bases lying between them. Germline V lookup: CDR1 SEHNR, CDR2 FQNEAQ (reference sequence). Using RNA template, CDR3s of TCR alpha and beta were amplified with iRepertoire arm-PCR. TCRdb reprocessed the multiplex PCR reads via MiXCR and lists one record per CDR3 protein. The table shows under 200,000 distinct CDR3 sequences, with more than 35% occurring only once. The source of this sequence is a human donor with low-grade glioma or glioblastoma, undergoing nonglioma brain surgery, or in good health (not recorded which). Sequenced: glioma tissue, nonneoplastic brain tissue, or PBMCs (not recorded which). The J gene is TRBJ2-2, the V gene TRBV7-9; D is ambiguous. CDR3 in DNA: TGTGCCAGCAGCACCCGTGCCACGAACACCGGGGAGCTGTTTTTT. It specifies CASSTRATNTGELFF.